This entry lists 27 T cell receptor beta chains sequenced from one sample in a study of CD8+ T cells in alopecia areata. Treatment reported: oral pan-JAK inhibitor, 5-10 mg twice daily. Once RNA had been extracted, it was reverse transcribed into cDNA to act as the sequencing template. Only in-frame clones appear in the TCRdb table, and some are missing; sequencing was by immunoSEQ multiplex PCR. The sample includes over 120,000 clones, less than 70% of them seen just once. This sample comprised CD8+ T cells sorted from blood, obtained at week 4, from a patient treated with tofacitinib. The receptors were gathered from a human donor with alopecia areata.

V is TRBV7-2 and J is TRBJ2-7; no clear D gene. Trimming left V 8 bases short and J 2 bases short, with 13 bases between. This CDR3 comprises 13 residues. Per germline, CDR1 SGHTA and CDR2 FQGNSA. This CDR3 is CASALRVPYEQYF. In nucleotides, the CDR3 is TGTGCCAGCGCCCTAAGAGTCCCCTACGAGCAGTACTTC.

The V call is TRBV21-1, the J call TRBJ1-2; TRBD1, the table's D call, lacks a check against the DNA. TRBV21-1 is annotated as a pseudogene. The CDR3 has 15 amino acids. The chain's CDR3 is CASSTRPRRDYGYTF. CDR3 sequence (DNA): TGTGCCAGCAGCACCAGACCCCGCAGGGACTATGGCTACACCTTC.

The V gene is TRBV29-1, the J gene TRBJ1-1; no clear D. CDR1 and CDR2 from the germline V gene are SQVTM and ANQGSEA. The length of the CDR3 is 12 residues. Trimming shortened V by 5 bases and J by 5 bases, and 12 bases separated the two germline ends. The CDR3: CSVPAEGTEAFF. The CDR3, as DNA: TGCAGCGTTCCGGCAGAGGGTACTGAAGCTTTCTTT.

This clone was seen ten or more times. This chain's CDR3 is CASSDQGYGNTEAFF. The CDR3 bases are TGTGCCAGCAGCGACCAGGGTTATGGGAACACTGAAGCTTTCTTT. The chain uses TRBV7-9 and TRBJ1-1, with D tentatively TRBD1 (5 bases). Germline V gene data show CDR1 as SEHNR and CDR2 as FQNEAQ (reference sequence). V shed 5 bases and J shed 1 base, with 14 bases lying between them. The CDR3 loop spans 15 amino acids.

V and J are TRBV30 and TRBJ2-7; tentative D call: TRBD1 (5 bases). Germline CDR1 reads GTSNPN; CDR2 reads SVGIG (reference sequence). The CDR3 is 14 amino acids. V lost 3 bases and J lost 0, with 12 bases in between. The CDR3 bases are TGTGCCTGGAGACTACAGGCCTACTCCTACGAGCAGTACTTC. It encodes CAWRLQAYSYEQYF.

A remark on this clone: The sample holds other DNA sequences that translate to the same CDR3. The chain carries TRBV6-5 and TRBJ2-1, with D unclear. The CDR3 is made up of 13 amino acids. V was clipped by 0 bases and J by 3 bases, with 3 bases between them. Germline CDR1 reads MNHEY; CDR2 reads SVGAGI. CDR3 sequence: CASSYSSYNEQFF. The CDR3 bases are TGTGCCAGCAGTTACTCCAGCTACAATGAGCAGTTCTTC.

This clone has just one count. The chain couples TRBV7-8 to TRBJ1-2; D gene uncertain. Germline loops: CDR1 SGHVS, CDR2 FQNEAQ. V lost 1 base and J 8 bases, leaving 17 bases between the germline ends. The CDR3 spans 15 residues. CDR3 loop: CASSLGRATDLGYTF. CDR3 coding DNA: TGTGCCAGCAGCTTAGGCCGAGCTACAGACTTGGGCTACACCTTC.

This chain connects TRBV13 to TRBJ2-3; TRBD2 aligns across 8 bases. Germline V gene lookup returns CDR1 PRHDT and CDR2 FYEKMQ (reference sequence). The CDR3 is made up of 14 amino acids. V shed 7 bases, J shed 3 bases, and the junction held 6 bases outside the gene matches. The CDR3 region has the DNA TGTGCCAGCATTCTAGGCGGGGGGACAGATACGCAGTATTTT. Its translation is CASILGGGTDTQYF.

As regards this clone: Other DNA sequences in the same sample also yield this CDR3. This chain links TRBV5-1 with TRBJ2-7; D not certain. V lost 0 bases to trimming and J lost 2 bases, with 3 bases between them. CDR1 and CDR2 (germline): SGHRS, YFSETQ. The CDR3 spans 12 residues. CDR3 in amino acids: CASSLGAYEQYF. The CDR3 DNA reads TGCGCCAGCAGCTTGGGGGCCTACGAGCAGTACTTC.

The chain combines TRBV6-5 with TRBJ1-2; 8 nucleotides align to TRBD1. Per the germline V gene, CDR1 is MNHEY and CDR2 is SVGAGI. V dropped 6 bases and J dropped 7; count of bases not matched to a gene: 4. The CDR3 extends over 12 amino acids. The CDR3 sequence: CASSPTGVGYTF. The CDR3 nucleotides read TGTGCCAGCAGCCCGACAGGGGTTGGCTACACCTTC.

Here the CDR3 DNA reads TGTGCCAGCAGCCCCCGTCCGGGACAGGGTTATTCACCCCTCCACTTT. It translates to CASSPRPGQGYSPLHF. The V call is TRBV7-6, the J call TRBJ1-6; 9 bases map to TRBD1. The CDR3 length is 16 residues. The germline V gene encodes CDR1 SGHVS and CDR2 FNYEAQ. Germline trimming cut 5 bases from V and 8 bases from J; bases unmatched to any gene: 10.

This clone was seen only a few times. The chain is built from TRBV23-1 and TRBJ1-1; D not resolved. TRBV23-1 is reported as an ORF; its role is uncertain. The length of the CDR3 is 13 residues. The germline V and J ends were trimmed by 7 bases and 7 bases, with 16 bases remaining between them. The CDR3 spells CASNARRTNEAFF. CDR3 nucleotides: TGCGCCAGCAACGCCCGACGGACTAATGAAGCTTTCTTT.

This clone was seen a handful of times. The J gene is TRBJ1-4, the V gene TRBV11-2; 7 bases map to TRBD1. The length of the CDR3 is 15 residues. CDR1 and CDR2 (germline): SGHAT, FQNNGV. V lost 4 bases, J lost 6 bases, and 8 bases stayed unmatched. The CDR3 here is CASSSVTQGDEKLFF. CDR3 coding DNA: TGTGCCAGCAGCTCCGTGACCCAGGGGGATGAAAAACTGTTTTTT.

This rearrangement joins TRBV15 to TRBJ1-2; 9 bases match TRBD1. After removal of 0 bases from V and 8 bases from J, the junction contained 7 bases not matched to a gene. CDR1 and CDR2 from the germline V gene are LNHNV and YYDKDF (reference sequence). The CDR3 is 15 amino acids. This chain's CDR3 is CATSRDGTGFYGYTF. The CDR3 DNA reads as TGTGCCACCAGCAGAGACGGGACAGGGTTCTACGGCTACACCTTC.

V usage is TRBV7-9 and J usage is TRBJ1-5, with D possibly being TRBD1 (5 bases). The V and J ends lost 1 base and 0 bases respectively, with 13 bases between them. Germline assignment: CDR1 SEHNR and CDR2 FQNEAQ (reference sequence). This CDR3 region has 17 residues. CDR3: CASSLDGTYSSNQPQHF. DNA of the CDR3: TGTGCCAGCAGCTTAGATGGGACTTACTCTAGCAATCAGCCCCAGCATTTT.

This clone was seen a handful of times. The V gene is TRBV2, the J gene TRBJ2-5; 12 bases line up with TRBD2. CDR3 size: 17 residues. V was clipped by 3 bases and J by 2 bases; unmatched bases: 7. The germline gives CDR1 SNHLY, CDR2 FYNNEI. The CDR3 bases are TGTGCCAGCAGTGAGTCGACTAGCGGGGGCCCGCAAGAGACCCAGTACTTC. This gives the protein CASSESTSGGPQETQYF.

The chain links TRBV10-3 to TRBJ2-5, with 13 bases that match TRBD2. From germline, CDR1 is ENHRY and CDR2 SYGVKD. The CDR3 sequence is 17 residues long. Germline trimming cut 10 bases from V and 5 bases from J; bases unmatched to any gene: 16. The CDR3 loop is CATRQTSGGSGWETQYF. The DNA of the CDR3 is TGTGCCACCCGGCAGACTAGCGGGGGGTCCGGTTGGGAGACCCAGTACTTC.

The J gene is TRBJ2-7, the V gene TRBV9; possibly TRBD1 for D (6 bases). Germline CDR1 is SGDLS and CDR2 is YYNGEE. The CDR3 runs 14 residues. V shed 4 bases and J shed 2 bases, with 13 bases lying between them. DNA for the CDR3: TGTGCCAGCAGCCCGGGACAACCACCCTACGAGCAGTACTTC. It yields the protein CASSPGQPPYEQYF.

This clone was seen only a few times. The chain joins TRBV7-9 to TRBJ2-4; D tentatively reads TRBD1 or TRBD2 (5 bases each). In germline, CDR1 is SEHNR, CDR2 FQNEAQ (reference sequence). The CDR3 is made up of 16 amino acids. Trimming shortened V by 1 base and J by 1 base, and 11 bases separated the two germline ends. CDR3 in amino acids: CASSLGPGTAKNIQYF. Written as DNA, the CDR3 is TGTGCCAGCAGCTTAGGTCCGGGGACGGCCAAAAACATTCAGTACTTC.

The chain joins TRBV4-1 to TRBJ2-2; D ambiguous. Germline assignment: CDR1 MGHRA and CDR2 YSYEKL. The CDR3 consists of 14 residues. The germline V and J ends were trimmed by 0 bases and 2 bases, with 4 bases remaining between them. The chain's CDR3 is CASSQEGNTGELFF. The CDR3 DNA follows: TGCGCCAGCAGCCAAGAGGGAAACACCGGGGAGCTGTTTTTT.

In the case of this clone: The same CDR3 can be traced to other DNA sequences in this sample. The gene calls are TRBV7-2 and TRBJ1-5; unclear D gene. The germline V and J ends were trimmed by 1 base and 2 bases, with 6 bases remaining between them. This CDR3 has 14 amino acids. Germline lookup yields CDR1 SGHTA and CDR2 FQGNSA. The CDR3 coding sequence is TGTGCCAGCAGCTTAGTTCGGGGCAATCAGCCCCAGCATTTT. Translating gives CASSLVRGNQPQHF.

The chain links TRBV7-2 to TRBJ2-7; 7 bases match TRBD1. This CDR3 contains 15 residues. Germline V lookup: CDR1 SGHTA, CDR2 FQGNSA. The junction had 7 bases not matched to a gene; V was cut back by 5 bases and J by 0 bases. Here the CDR3 reads CASSRRDRTSYEQYF. The CDR3 DNA is TGTGCCAGCAGCCGTAGGGACAGAACCTCCTACGAGCAGTACTTC.

The rearrangement uses TRBV13 and TRBJ1-1; a weak D match, TRBD1 (6 bases). Germline-derived CDR1 and CDR2 are PRHDT and FYEKMQ (reference sequence). Trimming took 5 bases from V and 11 from J, leaving 15 bases between them. CDR3 length: 12 residues. CDR3 in amino acids: CASSGGQSGAFF. Here the CDR3 DNA reads TGTGCCAGCAGCGGGGGCCAAAGCGGGGCTTTCTTT.

The chain couples TRBV29-1 to TRBJ2-1, with 8 bases that match TRBD2. The junction had 4 bases not matched to a gene; V was cut back by 6 bases and J by 3 bases. Per the germline V gene, CDR1 is SQVTM and CDR2 is ANQGSEA. CDR3 length: 13 amino acids. In nucleotides, the CDR3 is TGCAGCGTGCGTAGCGGGGACTACAATGAGCAGTTCTTC. Its translation is CSVRSGDYNEQFF.

This clone has a handful of counts. This rearrangement joins TRBV27 to TRBJ1-2; a possible D gene is TRBD1 (6 bases). V shed 5 bases and J shed 4 bases, with 14 bases lying between them. The CDR3 length is 14 residues. Germline V CDR1 and CDR2: MNHEY, SMNVEV (reference sequence). CDR3: CASSPGQLTYGYTF. In nucleotides, the CDR3 is TGTGCCAGCAGTCCAGGACAGCTGACCTATGGCTACACCTTC.

This chain uses TRBV2 with TRBJ2-2, with D tentatively TRBD1 or TRBD2 (5 bases each). The CDR3 spans 13 residues. Germline values: CDR1 SNHLY, CDR2 FYNNEI. Trimming shortened V by 6 bases and J by 3 bases, and 8 bases separated the two germline ends. The CDR3: CASRQGDTGELFF. In DNA form, the CDR3 reads TGTGCCAGCAGGCAGGGAGACACCGGGGAGCTGTTTTTT.

The CDR3 is CASSPPFGGSSPLHF. For the CDR3, the DNA is TGCGCCAGCAGTCCCCCTTTTGGGGGCAGTTCACCCCTCCACTTT. The chain combines TRBV23-1 with TRBJ1-6; maybe TRBD1 (6 bases). TRBV23-1 is filed as an ORF, its function uncertain. V was pared by 4 bases and J by 9 bases, with 16 bases between. The CDR3 extends over 15 amino acids.